The 26 T cell receptor beta chains below were found in one sample sequenced in a study of CD8+CD57+ T cells in acquired aplastic anemia. It was genomic DNA that served as the template for profiling TCR beta VDJ and CDR3. A single record per CDR3 protein comes from TCRdb applying MiXCR to the reads. The sample records under 200,000 distinct CDR3 sequences, around 45% being singletons. Sequences were obtained from sorted CD4+, CD8+, or CD8+CD57+ T cells (not recorded which) from PBMCs. The receptors were sampled from a human donor in good health.

With regard to this clonotype: An end of the junction does not agree with germline; a read error may underlie this. The chain uses TRBV10-1 and TRBJ1-4, with D possibly matching TRBD1 (5 bases). The germline V gene has CDR1 WNHNN and CDR2 SYGVQD (reference sequence). The CDR3 contains 18 residues. CDR3 bases: TGTGCCAGCAGTCCAAACGGCTTAGGGACGGCCGAGGGGGAAAAACTGTTTTTT. As protein: CASSPNGLGTAEGEKLFF.

The chain uses TRBV15 and TRBJ2-7; maybe TRBD1 (5 bases). The V end was cut by 0 bases, the J end by 2 bases, with 11 bases between. The CDR3 has 15 residues. Germline CDR1 reads LNHNV; CDR2 reads YYDKDF (reference sequence). This CDR3 reads CATSRDRARAYEQYF. DNA of the CDR3: TGTGCCACCAGCAGAGATCGCGCCAGGGCCTACGAGCAGTACTTC.

The gene calls are TRBV28 and TRBJ2-7; 10 bases align to TRBD2. Germline lookup yields CDR1 MDHEN and CDR2 SYDVKM. The CDR3 extends over 15 amino acids. The ends lost 6 bases at V and 4 bases at J; junction bases unmatched: 9. CDR3 protein: CASSPALAGVYEQYF. As DNA, the CDR3 is TGTGCCAGCAGCCCGGCCCTAGCGGGAGTATACGAGCAGTACTTC.

The sample holds many counts of this clonotype. CDR3: CASRPGTGLDWQYF. CDR3 nucleotide sequence: TGTGCCAGCAGGCCCGGGACAGGGTTGGATTGGCAGTACTTC. The chain uses TRBV6-1 and TRBJ2-7; 9 nucleotides agree with TRBD1. The CDR3 sequence is 14 residues long. The J segment lost 9 bases and the V segment lost 6 bases, leaving 12 bases of the junction unmatched. Germline V gives CDR1 MNHNS, CDR2 SASEGT.

This clonotype was seen a handful of times. V usage is TRBV27 and J usage is TRBJ1-4, with D possibly TRBD1 on 5 matching bases. Germline-derived CDR1 and CDR2 are MNHEY and SMNVEV (reference sequence). The CDR3 spans 15 residues. Trimming pared 6 bases from V and 0 bases from J, leaving 11 bases between. CDR3 in amino acids: CASSRKTATNEKLFF. The CDR3 nucleotides read TGTGCCAGCAGCCGTAAGACAGCAACTAATGAAAAACTGTTTTTT.

This clonotype was seen repeatedly, ten times or more. The V call is TRBV20-1, the J call TRBJ2-1; 15 bases are a match to TRBD2. The CDR3 runs to 16 residues. Unmatched junction bases numbered 4, after V lost 3 bases and J lost 4 bases. Germline assignment: CDR1 DFQATT and CDR2 SNEGSKA (reference sequence). This CDR3 is CSARGLAGGLYNEQFF. The DNA for the CDR3 is TGCAGTGCTAGGGGACTAGCGGGAGGACTATACAATGAGCAGTTCTTC.

About this clonotype itself: An end of the junction does not agree with germline; a read error may underlie this. The rearrangement links TRBV6-1 to TRBJ2-1; 8 bases line up with TRBD1. The CDR3 runs 16 residues. The V gene's germline CDR1 is MNHNS and CDR2 SASEGT. The CDR3 DNA reads as TGTGTCAGCATGGGGAGGACCGGGACAGGCTACAATGAGCAGTTCTTC. Translated: CVSMGRTGTGYNEQFF.

On this clonotype: This could be a read error, since a much larger clone is one nucleotide away. The chain uses TRBV3-1 and TRBJ2-7; TRBD1 matches at 7 bases. This CDR3 has 14 amino acids. CDR1 LGHDT and CDR2 YNNKEL come from the germline V gene (reference sequence). The V gene end was trimmed by 4 bases and the J gene end by 5 bases; junction bases not matched to a gene: 8. The CDR3 DNA follows: TGTGCCAGCAGCCGTAGGACAGGCGGAAACGAGCAGTACTTC. The encoded protein is CASSRRTGGNEQYF.

This clonotype was seen repeatedly, ten times or more. A junction boundary mismatches the germline segment, possibly from a read error. The chain links TRBV12-3 or TRBV12-4 to TRBJ1-1; D gene unclear. The CDR3 runs 11 residues. CDR3 nucleotide sequence: TGTGCCAGCATTTGGGCCCCCCCTTTGGTCTTT. This translates into CASIWAPPLVF.

The table lists this clonotype with many counts. The chain couples TRBV5-5 to TRBJ2-1, with 7 bases fitting TRBD2. The CDR3 runs 13 residues. Losses at the gene ends were 7 bases for V and 8 bases for J; bases not matched to a gene: 9. Germline V gene lookup returns CDR1 SGHKS and CDR2 YYEKEE (reference sequence). The CDR3: CASDASGLDEQFF. The CDR3 DNA follows: TGTGCCAGCGATGCTAGCGGACTTGATGAGCAGTTCTTC.

This clonotype was detected once. The rearrangement joins TRBV7-9 to TRBJ2-7; D is unclear. The CDR3 is 12 residues long. Germline CDR1 is SEHNR and CDR2 is FQNEAQ (reference sequence). With 5 bases removed from V and 6 bases from J, the gap between germline ends came to 11 bases. CDR3 protein: CASSPDLSEQYF. CDR3 DNA sequence: TGTGCCAGCAGCCCAGACTTGAGCGAGCAGTACTTC.

In this sample, this clonotype turned up many times. The chain carries TRBV5-6 and TRBJ2-7, with 10 bases that match TRBD2. The junction had 9 bases not matched to a gene; V was cut back by 4 bases and J by 2 bases. The CDR3 covers 16 residues. Germline V CDR1 and CDR2: SGHDT, YYEEEE. CDR3 amino acids: CASSRETSGATYEQYF. In DNA, the CDR3 is TGTGCCAGCAGCCGAGAAACTAGCGGGGCAACCTACGAGCAGTACTTC.

The V and J genes are TRBV25-1 and TRBJ1-2; D perhaps matches TRBD1 (5 bases). V shed 4 bases and J shed 3 bases, with 12 bases lying between them. The germline V gene has CDR1 MGHDK and CDR2 SYGVNS. This CDR3 contains 14 residues. In DNA form, the CDR3 reads TGTGCCAGCAGTGCGGGGGTAGTTGACTATGGCTACACCTTC. It translates to CASSAGVVDYGYTF.

This clonotype was counted many times. This chain links TRBV19 with TRBJ2-7; 7 bases align to TRBD1. CDR3 length equals 14 residues. With V trimmed by 6 bases and J by 2 bases, 7 bases remained unmatched. CDR1 and CDR2 (germline): LNHDA, SQIVND (reference sequence). The DNA for the CDR3 is TGTGCCAGTAGCTCGACAGGGCCCCCCTACGAGCAGTACTTC. It specifies CASSSTGPPYEQYF.

The chain has TRBV30 and TRBJ1-4; tentative D call: TRBD1 (5 bases). V lost 3 bases and J 7 bases, leaving 9 bases between the germline ends. CDR3 length: 12 residues. Germline V gene lookup returns CDR1 GTSNPN and CDR2 SVGIG (reference sequence). The CDR3 loop is CAWSGGTEKLFF. CDR3 nucleotide sequence: TGTGCCTGGAGCGGGGGTACTGAAAAACTGTTTTTT.

This clonotype has at least ten counts. The CDR3: CASSQQGGNSPLHF. As DNA, the CDR3 is TGTGCCAGCTCACAACAGGGGGGGAATTCACCCCTCCACTTT. This chain uses TRBV18 with TRBJ1-6, with 8 bases fitting TRBD1. Looked up from germline, CDR1 is KGHSH and CDR2 is LQKENI. This CDR3 region has 14 residues. V lost 4 bases and J lost 7; bases outside the gene matches: 3.

The rearrangement joins TRBV11-2 to TRBJ2-1; TRBD1 agrees at 9 bases. The CDR3 length is 15 residues. The V and J ends lost 5 bases and 9 bases, in that order; junction bases with no gene match: 11. Germline lookup yields CDR1 SGHAT and CDR2 FQNNGV. The CDR3 is CASSTKQGARGEQFF. The CDR3 region has the DNA TGTGCCAGCAGCACCAAACAGGGGGCGCGGGGTGAGCAGTTCTTC.

Many counts were recorded for this clonotype. This chain links TRBV7-3 with TRBJ2-7, with 13 bases fitting TRBD2. This CDR3 has 15 amino acids. J was trimmed by 3 bases and V by 5 bases; bases with no gene match: 4. In germline, CDR1 is SGHTA, CDR2 FQGTGA. The CDR3 here is CASSELAGGIYEQYF. The CDR3, as DNA: TGTGCCAGCAGCGAACTAGCGGGAGGGATCTACGAGCAGTACTTC.

This clonotype has just a few counts. One end of the junction does not line up with germline, which may come from a read error. The V and J genes are TRBV2 and TRBJ1-1; the match to TRBD1 covers 7 bases. The CDR3 runs 10 residues. Germline loops: CDR1 SNHLY, CDR2 FYNNEI. CDR3 sequence reads: CASSTRDSRF. CDR3 coding DNA: TGTGCCAGCAGTACCCGGGACAGCAGATTT.

This clonotype has a handful of counts. V and J are TRBV10-3 and TRBJ2-5, with 10 nucleotides matching TRBD2. Germline lookup yields CDR1 ENHRY and CDR2 SYGVKD. Trimming cost V 5 bases and J 5 bases; bases outside gene matches: 5. The CDR3 is made up of 14 amino acids. CDR3 DNA: TGTGCCATCAGTAGCGGGGGGGAGGGGGAGACCCAGTACTTC. As protein: CAISSGGEGETQYF.

V usage is TRBV2 and J usage is TRBJ1-6; D is ambiguous. Trimming cost V 2 bases and J 10 bases, with 6 bases left between them. The CDR3 contains 12 residues. CDR1 is SNHLY, CDR2 FYNNEI, per germline. The CDR3 DNA reads as TGTGCCAGCAGTGAACCGGGATCACCCCTCCACTTT. It codes for CASSEPGSPLHF.

For this clonotype: This may be a read error: a much more frequent sequence differs by one nucleotide. J is TRBJ2-6 and V is TRBV5-6; D unresolved. Trimming shortened V by 5 bases and J by 3 bases, and 9 bases separated the two germline ends. Germline V CDR1 and CDR2: SGHDT, YYEEEE. CDR3 length: 14 residues. The CDR3 nucleotides read TGTGCCAGCAGGGGCCGATTTGGGGCCAACGTCCTGACTTTC. Translating gives CASRGRFGANVLTF. Full variable domain (rest looked up from reference TRBV5-6 and TRBJ2-6): DAGVTQSPTHLIKTRGQQVTLRCSPKSGHDTVSWYQQALGQGPQFIFQYYEEEERQRGNFPDRFSGHQFPNYSSELNVNALLLGDSALYLCASRGRFGANVLTFGAGSRLTVL.

This clonotype appeared many times. The chain is built from TRBV7-6 and TRBJ2-1; 9 bases line up with TRBD2. The V gene end was trimmed by 7 bases and the J gene end by 9 bases; junction bases not matched to a gene: 16. This CDR3 region has 16 residues. In germline, CDR1 is SGHVS, CDR2 FNYEAQ. CDR3 protein: CASTPSAGGLGREQFF. The CDR3 nucleotides are TGTGCCAGCACCCCGTCCGCGGGGGGGTTAGGACGTGAGCAGTTCTTC.

There are many counts of this clonotype. The chain couples TRBV3-1 to TRBJ2-6, with a possible D match to TRBD1 (5 bases). Trimming pared 4 bases from V and 4 bases from J, leaving 5 bases between. Germline-derived CDR1 and CDR2 are LGHDT and YNNKEL (reference sequence). The CDR3 contains 13 residues. This CDR3 is CASSRQGANVLTF. The DNA of the CDR3 is TGTGCCAGCAGCCGACAGGGGGCCAACGTCCTGACTTTC.

The CDR3 sequence: CASTDSTSGEWTSYEQYF. CDR3 DNA: TGTGCCAGCACTGATTCTACCTCGGGAGAATGGACTTCCTACGAGCAGTACTTC. This chain uses TRBV2 with TRBJ2-7; perhaps TRBD2 as D (6 bases). Trimming took 7 bases from V and 1 from J, leaving 26 bases between them. This CDR3 comprises 18 residues. Germline V lookup: CDR1 SNHLY, CDR2 FYNNEI.

The chain couples TRBV10-3 to TRBJ2-2; TRBD2 aligns across 7 bases. The CDR3 runs 15 residues. V lost 4 bases and J lost 4; bases outside the gene matches: 6. Germline V gene sequence: CDR1 ENHRY, CDR2 SYGVKD. In nucleotides, the CDR3 is TGTGCCATCAGTGGAGCGGGACCCCTCACCGGGGAGCTGTTTTTT. It yields the protein CAISGAGPLTGELFF.